The clone carrying this T cell receptor beta chain has a count of ten or more. Antigen specificity is unknown. Diagnosis was based on clinical symptoms, serum thyroxine, TRAb, thyroid ultrasound and orbital computed tomography. About 10 ml of fresh blood yielded the PBMCs by density gradient. RNA transcripts provided the template for amplifying TCR beta CDR3 regions. RT-PCR in the first round used HTBI primers; a second-round multiplex PCR followed. Each CDR3 protein gets one entry after TCRdb re-called the multiplex PCR reads with MiXCR. The data contain roughly 610,000 distinct CDR3 sequences, over 20% of them singletons. This sample stems from a study of Graves' ophthalmopathy and Graves' hyperthyroidism. Study outcomes and limitations: Forecasting of ophthalmopathy progression by the model achieved around 68% sensitivity and approximately 72% specificity.

V dropped 4 bases and J dropped 5; count of bases not matched to a gene: 4. This CDR3 region has 13 residues. The germline gives CDR1 MNHEY, CDR2 SVGAGI. The sequenced sample was peripheral blood. The TCR comes from a woman aged 18-29 years with stable Graves' hyperthyroidism. Some clones in this sample may be carry-over from other donors' samples. The rearrangement uses TRBV6-5 and TRBJ2-5; 7 bases fit TRBD1. DNA for the CDR3: TGTGCCAGCAGTTCGACAGGGTGGGAGACCCAGTACTTC. Translated: CASSSTGWETQYF.